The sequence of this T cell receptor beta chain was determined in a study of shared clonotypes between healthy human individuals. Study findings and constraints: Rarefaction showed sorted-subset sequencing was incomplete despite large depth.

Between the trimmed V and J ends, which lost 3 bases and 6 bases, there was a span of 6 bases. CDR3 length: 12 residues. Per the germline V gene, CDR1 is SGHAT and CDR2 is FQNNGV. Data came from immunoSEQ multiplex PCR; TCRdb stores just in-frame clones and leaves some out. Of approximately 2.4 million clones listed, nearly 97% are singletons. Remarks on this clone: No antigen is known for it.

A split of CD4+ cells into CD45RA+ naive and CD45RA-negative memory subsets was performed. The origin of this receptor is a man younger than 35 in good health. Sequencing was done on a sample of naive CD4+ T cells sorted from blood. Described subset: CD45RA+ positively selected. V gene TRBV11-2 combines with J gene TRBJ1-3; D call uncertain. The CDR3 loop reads CASSFMKNTIYF. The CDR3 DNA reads TGTGCCAGCAGCTTCATGAAAAACACCATATATTTT.